The present TCR beta chain was sequenced within a study of T cell responses to AZD1222 COVID-19 vaccine (dated by TCRdb to the early 2020s). Background for the entire study: AZD1222 recipients given second doses at about 4 weeks or at about 12 weeks were pooled, since spike-specific TCR depth and breadth were not found to differ between the two schedules. A total of approximately 240 trial participants underwent TCR sequencing, of whom nearly 210 had received two doses of AZD1222 and roughly 26 had received two doses of the MenACWY control vaccine. Trial participants were enrolled into age subgroups of 18-55, 56-69 and 70-plus years, which contained roughly 140, 27 and 60 TCR-sequenced participants, respectively. General conclusions and limits of the study: Epitopes outside the regions mutated in the B.1.351 and B.1.1.7 variants were reportedly recognized by nearly half of the unique spike-specific TCRs. The whole spike protein was spanned by vaccine-associated CD4 TCRs, and dominant responses were seen in regions 160-218 and 743-854. After two AZD1222 doses, spike-specific TCR breadth and depth were significantly higher than at day 0 and than in MenACWY recipients. Most participants were white British and females outnumbered males, and the authors suggested that clonal diversity may have been underestimated. Because no day 14 peak-response samples were available, repertoires were characterized only after the peak T cell response. In the small 56-69-year group, the increase in depth fell short of significance, most likely because of low power. Only five to seven AZD1222 recipients were SARS-CoV-2 seropositive at baseline, limiting conclusions about previously exposed vaccinees.

What this sample's time point label stands for: baseline before first vaccination. Vaccinee samples were obtained from the UK trials COV001 and COV002, which included a single-blind randomized controlled phase 2/3 trial of AZD1222 (ChAdOx1 nCoV-19) in healthy adults. For TCRbeta chain sequencing, PBMC samples were collected from trial participants at day 0 and at day 28 after the second dose. The CDR3 regions of human TCRbeta chains were analyzed by immunosequencing. The original pipeline was this. Repertoire TCRs were matched against a reference library of SARS-CoV-2-specific TCRs generated with the MIRA antigen-specificity platform. Breadth meant the fraction of unique TCRs that were SARS-CoV-2-associated, whereas depth meant the fraction of total T cells that were SARS-CoV-2-associated. Using the MIRA data, each spike-specific TCR was assigned both to the spike region to which the TCR was reactive and to a CD4 or CD8 class. Log10-transformed breadth and depth values were compared by one-way ANOVA with Sidak's multiple comparisons tests. The immuneACCESS repertoire file appears here via TCRdb, limited to in-frame rearrangements. These files lack a portion of the clones; in checked studies, under half of the deficit traces to unresolved V genes, and the cause of the others is not known. Clonal size and the V and J genes are those of that table, whereas D and trimming came from the DNA. The sample profile shows roughly 200,000 clones; around 92% of them were found once. Roughly 1.4% of the sample goes to the ten largest clones.

Per the germline V gene (reference sequence), SGHKS is the CDR1 and YYEKEE is the CDR2. Trimming accounts for 3 bases at V and 8 bases at J, while the number of junction bases matched to no gene is 5. Reading from cysteine to phenylalanine, the CDR3 counts 13 amino acids. The sequence is cut down to CDR3 DNA, 39 bases in frame from base 1. As to this clone: This receptor's antigen is unknown. It has no much larger one-base neighbor in the sample; base qualities were not kept.

This clonotype was sampled from an adult in good health. The V and J segments used are TRBV5-5 and TRBJ1-2; a stretch of 9 junction bases matches TRBD1. Sample: peripheral blood, taken on day 0 of AZD1222 vaccination. For the CDR3, the sequence is CASSYRGRRGYTF. The nucleotide sequence is given as TGTGCCAGCAGCTACAGGGGGCGGAGGGGCTACACCTTC.